The rows below give T cell receptor beta chains drawn from one sample of a study of shared clonotypes between healthy human individuals. Clones were sequenced by immunoSEQ multiplex PCR, and TCRdb holds only the in-frame ones, with some missing. Of about 980,000 clones listed, more than 75% are singletons. Sequencing was done on a sample of memory CD4+ T cells sorted from blood. The receptors derive from a young man in good health. Each CDR3 is given with its conserved first and last residue. The D gene is left open where the match is weak. A row's size may be missing; if present it is once, few, many or a size class.

abundance	j_gene	v_gene	len	d_gene	CDR3aa	CDR3nt
NA	TRBJ2-7	TRBV7-2	13	NA	CASSLGRGYEQYF	TGTGCCAGCAGCTTAGGGAGAGGCTACGAGCAGTACTTC
NA	TRBJ1-6	TRBV6-5	14	TRBD1	CATKGTGDNSPLHF	TGTGCCACCAAGGGGACAGGGGATAATTCACCCCTCCACTTT
NA	TRBJ2-7	TRBV5-1	15	NA	CASSLGAGLPYEQYF	TGCGCCAGCAGCTTGGGGGCGGGGCTCCCCTACGAGCAGTACTTC
NA	TRBJ1-5	TRBV6-1	16	NA	CASSAGGELGNQPQHF	TGTGCCAGCAGTGCGGGGGGTGAGTTAGGGAATCAGCCCCAGCATTTT
few	TRBJ2-7	TRBV7-8	13	NA	CASSLAQRYEQYF	TGTGCCAGCAGCTTAGCTCAGCGGTACGAGCAGTACTTC
NA	TRBJ1-2	TRBV30	13	NA	CAWNRLANYGYTF	TGTGCCTGGAACCGTCTCGCTAACTATGGCTACACCTTC
NA	TRBJ2-2	TRBV9	14	NA	CASSVAPNTGELFF	TGTGCCAGCAGCGTAGCACCCAACACCGGGGAGCTGTTTTTT
NA	TRBJ1-2	TRBV6-6	13	NA	CASSYSGPPGYTF	TGTGCCAGCAGTTACTCGGGCCCACCTGGCTACACCTTC
NA	TRBJ2-7	TRBV30	15	TRBD1	CAWSSPGQASYEQYF	TGTGCCTGGAGTTCCCCGGGACAGGCCTCCTACGAGCAGTACTTC
NA	TRBJ1-4	TRBV7-2	14	NA	CASSLGPSEGKLFF	TGTGCCAGCAGCTTAGGCCCCAGTGAGGGAAAACTGTTTTTT
many	TRBJ2-3	TRBV7-2	12	NA	CASSFGWDTQYF	TGTGCCAGCAGCTTCGGATGGGATACGCAGTATTTT
NA	TRBJ1-5	TRBV19	15	NA	CASSEGGGGNQPQHF	TGTGCCAGTAGTGAGGGAGGAGGTGGTAATCAGCCCCAGCATTTT
NA	TRBJ2-2	TRBV7-2	14	TRBD2	CASIGLAGTGELFF	TGTGCCAGCATCGGACTAGCGGGAACCGGGGAGCTGTTTTTT
NA	TRBJ2-7	TRBV7-2	12	NA	CASSLVGYEQYF	TGTGCCAGCAGCTTAGTCGGCTACGAGCAGTACTTC
NA	TRBJ1-3	TRBV30	13	NA	CAWASISGNTIYF	TGTGCCTGGGCGTCGATCTCTGGAAACACCATATATTTT
NA	TRBJ2-3	TRBV5-1	15	TRBD1	CASRRGTGGPDTQYF	TGCGCCAGCAGGCGAGGGACAGGGGGCCCAGATACGCAGTATTTT
NA	TRBJ2-4	TRBV18	13	NA	CASSPPGINIQYF	TGTGCCAGCTCACCACCGGGTATAAACATTCAGTACTTC
NA	TRBJ1-1	TRBV7-9	15	NA	CASSSRVVSHTEAFF	TGTGCCAGCAGCTCCCGGGTTGTGTCCCACACTGAAGCTTTCTTT
NA	TRBJ1-1	TRBV6-5	11	TRBD1	CASSEQGKAFF	TGTGCCAGCAGTGAACAGGGGAAAGCTTTCTTT
NA	TRBJ1-1	TRBV4-1	16	TRBD1	CASSQEGLGQVFKAFF	TGCGCCAGCAGCCAAGAGGGTTTGGGACAGGTTTTTAAAGCTTTCTTT
NA	TRBJ2-2	TRBV9	18	NA	CASSAGVGGTANTGELFF	TGTGCCAGCAGCGCCGGGGTGGGTGGGACGGCGAACACCGGGGAGCTGTTTTTT
NA	TRBJ1-2	TRBV10-3	14	NA	CAISEIQGNYGYTF	TGTGCCATCAGTGAGATTCAGGGTAACTATGGCTACACCTTC
NA	TRBJ2-2	TRBV18	13	NA	CASSPDKTGELFF	TGTGCCAGCTCCCCGGACAAAACCGGGGAGCTGTTTTTT
NA	TRBJ2-3	TRBV4-2	16	TRBD2	CASSQVLAREADTQYF	TGTGCCAGCAGCCAAGTACTAGCGAGGGAGGCGGATACGCAGTATTTT
NA	TRBJ1-5	TRBV29-1	13	TRBD1	CSGGTGRNQPQHF	TGCAGCGGGGGGACAGGGAGGAATCAGCCCCAGCATTTT